What follows are 13 T cell receptor beta chains derived from one specimen sequenced in a study of spatial heterogeneity in lung cancer. Study-wide findings and caveats: In tumors, expanded intratumoral alpha and beta TCR counts tracked mutation counts.

Time point in this sample: sample taken at primary tumor resection. These receptors' targets are unknown. TCRdb recomputed calls from the 5' RACE reads with MiXCR, one row per CDR3 protein. The sample consists of 700 to 750 distinct CDR3 sequences, around 40% of them appearing once. The sequences come from lung tumor tissue, collected at surgery. The source of these receptors is a male donor with early-stage non-small cell lung cancer.

This clonotype qualifies as hyperexpanded (1% or more). The chain uses TRBV29-1 and TRBJ1-1; 7 bases are a match to TRBD1. V lost 3 bases and J lost 2; bases outside the gene matches: 6. Germline V gives CDR1 SQVTM, CDR2 ANQGSEA. This CDR3 spans 14 amino acids. The CDR3 here is CSVEGTELNTEAFF. As DNA, the CDR3 is TGCAGCGTTGAGGGGACAGAACTTAACACTGAAGCTTTCTTT. Using reference TRBV29-1 and TRBJ1-1 for the parts outside the CDR3, the full variable domain is SAVISQKPSRDICQRGTSLTIQCQVDSQVTMMFWYRQQPGQSLTLIATANQGSEATYESGFVIDKFPISRPNLTFSTLTVSNMSPEDSSIYLCSVEGTELNTEAFFGQGTRLTVV.

This clonotype is labeled hyperexpanded. The chain carries TRBV12-3 or TRBV12-4 and TRBJ2-5, with D maybe TRBD1 (7 bases). There are 15 residues in the CDR3. The V end lost 3 bases, the J end lost 4 bases, and 15 bases lay between the germline ends. The CDR3 loop reads CASSLHRGLSETQYF. The CDR3 DNA reads TGTGCCAGCAGTTTGCACAGGGGACTGTCAGAGACCCAGTACTTC.

This clonotype was found a few times. The CDR3 spells CASSLRLPFWRGFTEAFF. The CDR3 DNA is TGTGCCAGCAGTTTGCGATTACCTTTTTGGCGGGGCTTCACTGAAGCTTTCTTT. The chain has TRBV12-3 or TRBV12-4 and TRBJ1-1, with a tentative D call TRBD1 (5 bases). The CDR3 is made up of 18 amino acids. The V and J ends lost 3 bases and 4 bases respectively, with 24 bases between them.

The chain couples TRBV6-5 to TRBJ2-2; perhaps D is TRBD1 or TRBD2 (7 bases each). V was clipped by 5 bases and J by 3 bases, with 16 bases between them. The CDR3 runs 16 residues. Germline CDR1 and CDR2: MNHEY and SVGAGI. In nucleotides, the CDR3 is TGTGCCAGCAGTCCAGGGGGACTACCGGACACCGGGGAGCTGTTTTTT. Translating gives CASSPGGLPDTGELFF.

The chain is built from TRBV18 and TRBJ2-7, with unresolved D. Germline V gives CDR1 KGHSH, CDR2 LQKENI. The CDR3 consists of 13 residues. The V end was cut by 3 bases, the J end by 7 bases, with 13 bases between. The CDR3 region has the DNA TGTGCCAGCTCACCCTCGGATAGCTCTGAGCAGTACTTC. It is translated as CASSPSDSSEQYF. Based on the CDR3 plus reference TRBV18 and TRBJ2-7, the full variable domain is NAGVMQNPRHLVRRRGQEARLRCSPMKGHSHVYWYRQLPEEGLKFMVYLQKENIIDESGMPKERFSAEFPKEGPSILRIQQVVRGDSAAYFCASSPSDSSEQYFGPGTRLTVT.

The gene calls are TRBV12-3 or TRBV12-4 and TRBJ1-3, with D unclear. Trimming removed 2 bases at V and 2 bases at J, with 10 bases between. The CDR3 is 15 amino acids. CDR3 in amino acids: CASSLYPRTGNTIYF. Here the CDR3 DNA reads TGTGCCAGCAGTTTATATCCAAGGACTGGAAACACCATATATTTT.

This clonotype is termed large. CDR3 DNA: TGTGCCAGCAGCCGAATAGAACGATTTGAGCAGTACTTC. It encodes CASSRIERFEQYF. The genes are TRBV7-2 and TRBJ2-7; D is unresolved. CDR3 length: 13 amino acids. V was pared by 5 bases and J by 7 bases, with 15 bases between. In germline, CDR1 is SGHTA, CDR2 FQGNSA.

By sample fraction, this clonotype is large. The chain is built from TRBV28 and TRBJ2-7; TRBD2 is a possible D gene (5 bases). This CDR3 is 13 amino acids long. V shed 5 bases and J shed 2 bases, with 10 bases lying between them. CDR1 MDHEN and CDR2 SYDVKM come from the germline V gene. The CDR3 nucleotides read TGTGCCAGCAGTCGACGGGAAACCTACGAGCAGTACTTC. Its translation is CASSRRETYEQYF.

This chain uses TRBV4-3 with TRBJ2-2; 10 nucleotides match TRBD2. The CDR3 extends over 16 amino acids. The germline CDR1 and CDR2 sequences are LGHNA and YSLEER. The J segment lost 1 base and the V segment lost 3 bases, leaving 2 bases of the junction unmatched. In nucleotides, the CDR3 is TGCGCCAGCAGCCAGTCTAGCGGGAGGAACACCGGGGAGCTGTTTTTT. Amino acids: CASSQSSGRNTGELFF.

This clonotype was seen only a few times. The gene calls are TRBV6-5 and TRBJ1-2, with 8 positions matching TRBD1. Germline trimming cut 10 bases from V and 8 bases from J; bases unmatched to any gene: 12. Germline loops: CDR1 MNHEY, CDR2 SVGAGI. This CDR3 is 13 amino acids long. The CDR3 DNA reads as TGTGCCATCGGGGGACAGGATGGGAGAGGCTACACCTTC. Translating it yields CAIGGQDGRGYTF.

This clonotype was picked up a small number of times. V and J are TRBV5-1 and TRBJ2-1, with TRBD2 matching over 9 bases. The CDR3 runs 15 residues. Germline CDR1 and CDR2: SGHRS and YFSETQ. After removal of 4 bases from V and 5 bases from J, the junction contained 7 bases not matched to a gene. The CDR3 region is CASSPGTSRDNEQFF. The CDR3 nucleotides are TGCGCCAGCAGCCCCGGGACTAGCAGAGACAATGAGCAGTTCTTC.

This clonotype is hyperexpanded. The chain joins TRBV5-6 to TRBJ1-2, with D hard to call. The CDR3 length is 14 residues. With 2 bases removed from V and 9 bases from J, the gap between germline ends came to 17 bases. The V gene's germline CDR1 is SGHDT and CDR2 YYEEEE. CDR3 nucleotide sequence: TGTGCCAGCAGCTTTACGACGGGAGTAAGGCGCTACACCTTC. Amino acids: CASSFTTGVRRYTF.

This clonotype showed up just a few times. V usage is TRBV18 and J usage is TRBJ2-1, with D perhaps TRBD1 (6 bases). V was shortened by 3 bases and J by 16 bases, with 22 bases between the two germline ends. Germline values: CDR1 KGHSH, CDR2 LQKENI. The CDR3 sequence is 14 residues long. Here the CDR3 DNA reads TGTGCCAGCTCACCCTCTGGGGGCCGATCCGTAATATTCTTC. Encoded protein: CASSPSGGRSVIFF.